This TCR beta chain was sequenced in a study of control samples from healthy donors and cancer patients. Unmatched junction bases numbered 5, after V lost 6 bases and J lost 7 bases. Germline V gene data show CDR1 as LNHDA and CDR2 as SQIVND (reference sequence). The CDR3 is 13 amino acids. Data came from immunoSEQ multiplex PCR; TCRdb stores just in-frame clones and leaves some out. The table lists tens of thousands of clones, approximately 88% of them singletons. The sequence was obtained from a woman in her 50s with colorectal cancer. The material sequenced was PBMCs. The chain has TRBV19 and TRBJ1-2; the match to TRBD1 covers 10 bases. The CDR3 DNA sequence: TGTGCCAGTAGGGACAGGGGGAGAGGTGGCTACACCTTC. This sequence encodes CASRDRGRGGYTF.